What follows are 8 T cell receptor beta chains derived from one specimen sequenced in a study of low-dose radiotherapy and immunotherapy resistance in tumors. The sample's time point: after trial treatment. This sample's treatment: LDRT plus nivolumab, ipilimumab, low-dose cyclophosphamide and aspirin (RACIN trial). TRAV- and TRBV-specific primers were used for first-strand cDNA, which covered alpha and beta chains. Amplification, which lasted 15 to 20 PCR cycles, used a constant-region primer and V-primer adapter to amplify TCRs. One entry per CDR3 protein results from TCRdb running MiXCR on the reads. The sample lists around 80,000 distinct CDR3 sequences, around 17% occurring once. The source material was PBMCs, sampled after low-dose radiotherapy plus immunotherapy. The source is a male donor with prostate cancer.

This clonotype was found many times. V usage is TRBV20-1 and J usage is TRBJ2-4; tentatively, D is TRBD2 (5 bases). The length of the CDR3 is 15 residues. CDR1 and CDR2 (germline): DFQATT, SNEGSKA (reference sequence). The V and J ends lost 5 bases and 2 bases respectively, with 16 bases between them. This chain's CDR3 is CSAPDGGPTKNIQYF. The CDR3 DNA follows: TGCAGTGCTCCGGACGGAGGCCCGACCAAAAACATTCAGTACTTC.

This clonotype was seen a few times. The chain combines TRBV29-1 with TRBJ1-4; D may be TRBD1 (6 bases). The CDR3 sequence is 14 residues long. The germline gives CDR1 SQVTM, CDR2 ANQGSEA. V lost 7 bases and J 3 bases, leaving 15 bases between the germline ends. Here the CDR3 DNA reads TGCAGCGCTCGCCAGGGGTCGGCTAATGAAAAACTGTTTTTT. Its protein is CSARQGSANEKLFF.

There are many counts of this clonotype. The V call is TRBV2, the J call TRBJ2-2, with no clear D. The CDR3 is 14 residues long. Trimming took off 7 bases at V and 2 bases at J, with 11 bases between the two ends. CDR1 is SNHLY, CDR2 FYNNEI, per germline. The CDR3 spells CASKRSVNTGELFF. CDR3 coding DNA: TGTGCCAGCAAACGGAGCGTAAACACCGGGGAGCTGTTTTTT.

This chain uses TRBV12-3 or TRBV12-4 with TRBJ1-4; D gene uncertain. Trimming took off 5 bases at V and 7 bases at J, with 14 bases between the two ends. CDR3 length: 14 amino acids. For the CDR3, the DNA is TGTGCCAGCAGTCGCGCGGTCGAGGGTGAAAAACTGTTTTTT. Its translation is CASSRAVEGEKLFF.

This sequence joins TRBV5-6 and TRBJ2-1; possible D gene TRBD1, 6 bases. The length of the CDR3 is 16 residues. Germline CDR1 reads SGHDT; CDR2 reads YYEEEE. Deletions cut 4 bases from V and 9 bases from J, with 23 bases between. CDR3 sequence: CASSPGQTVPNVEQFF. DNA of the CDR3: TGTGCCAGCAGCCCTGGACAGACGGTCCCTAACGTTGAGCAGTTCTTC.

This clonotype has ten or more counts. The chain carries TRBV7-2 and TRBJ2-5; 8 bases match TRBD2. The CDR3 totals 16 residues. After removal of 3 bases from V and 5 bases from J, the junction contained 11 bases not matched to a gene. Germline loops: CDR1 SGHTA, CDR2 FQGNSA. DNA of the CDR3: TGTGCCAGCAGCTTTCAAACGGGAGGGCCGGAGGAGACCCAGTACTTC. Its translation: CASSFQTGGPEETQYF.

This clonotype was seen at least ten times. This chain connects TRBV24-1 to TRBJ2-6; D gene uncertain. V lost 2 bases and J 0 bases, leaving 19 bases between the germline ends. The germline V gene has CDR1 KGHDR and CDR2 SFDVKD. This CDR3 is built from 20 residues. The CDR3 here is CATSDSPGQGSGSGANVLTF. In DNA, the CDR3 is TGTGCCACCAGTGATTCCCCCGGCCAAGGGTCCGGCTCTGGGGCCAACGTCCTGACTTTC.

This clonotype was recorded at least ten times. V and J are TRBV6-2 or TRBV6-3 and TRBJ2-2; no clear D gene. V lost 5 bases to trimming and J lost 0 bases, with 10 bases between them. The CDR3 consists of 15 residues. CDR1 MNHEY and CDR2 SVGEGT come from the germline V gene. CDR3 loop: CASSKGESNTGELFF. The CDR3 DNA reads TGTGCCAGCAGTAAAGGAGAGTCGAACACCGGGGAGCTGTTTTTT.